What follows are 32 T cell receptor beta chains derived from one specimen sequenced in a study of cytomegalovirus exposure and HLA in healthy donors. The PCR was carried out with 60 Vbeta primers and 13 Jbeta primers. Method: immunoSEQ multiplex PCR; TCRdb's copy keeps in-frame clones and lacks some. The table records around 220,000 clones, about 80% of them present only once. Sequencing was carried out using PBMCs. The source of these receptors is a girl between 10 and 17 years old in good health and CMV-seronegative.

This sequence joins TRBV27 and TRBJ1-4, with TRBD1 as a possible D gene (5 bases). Looked up from germline, CDR1 is MNHEY and CDR2 is SMNVEV (reference sequence). Trimming cost V 6 bases and J 8 bases, with 19 bases left between them. The CDR3 totals 15 residues. CDR3 in amino acids: CASRTRRGVEEKLFF. The CDR3 nucleotides are TGTGCCAGCAGGACCCGCCGGGGGGTAGAGGAAAAACTGTTTTTT.

The CDR3 loop is CASSSQGSYGYTF. The CDR3 DNA follows: TGTGCCAGCAGCTCACAGGGTAGCTATGGCTACACCTTC. The chain is built from TRBV5-4 and TRBJ1-2; maybe TRBD1 (6 bases). V lost 3 bases to trimming and J lost 4 bases, with 10 bases between them. Germline-derived CDR1 and CDR2 are SGHNT and YYREEE (reference sequence). The CDR3 spans 13 residues. Supplemented by reference TRBV5-4 and TRBJ1-2, the full variable domain reads ETGVTQSPTHLIKTRGQQVTLRCSSQSGHNTVSWYQQALGQGPQFIFQYYREEENGRGNFPPRFSGLQFPNYSSELNVNALELDDSALYLCASSSQGSYGYTFGSGTRLTVV.

J is TRBJ1-1 and V is TRBV30; the D is unclear. This CDR3 region has 17 residues. The germline V and J ends were trimmed by 0 bases and 4 bases, with 21 bases remaining between them. CDR1 GTSNPN and CDR2 SVGIG come from the germline V gene (reference sequence). The CDR3 region is CAWSVPVPAVGGTEAFF. The CDR3 nucleotides read TGTGCCTGGAGTGTACCCGTTCCGGCAGTTGGAGGCACTGAAGCTTTCTTT.

The chain carries TRBV15 and TRBJ2-6, with 12 bases fitting TRBD1. CDR3 length: 19 residues. Germline V gene data show CDR1 as LNHNV and CDR2 as YYDKDF (reference sequence). The trim removed 2 bases at V and 3 bases at J, leaving 8 bases unmatched. The CDR3 is CATSRSRGQGASGANVLTF. The CDR3, as DNA: TGTGCCACCAGCAGATCAAGGGGACAGGGGGCAAGTGGGGCCAACGTCCTGACTTTC.

The rearrangement joins TRBV5-4 to TRBJ2-7; perhaps TRBD1 as D (6 bases). V was shortened by 2 bases and J by 3 bases, with 6 bases between the two germline ends. The CDR3 contains 12 residues. Germline values: CDR1 SGHNT, CDR2 YYREEE (reference sequence). The CDR3 DNA reads as TGTGCCAGCAGCTTACAGGGCTACGAGCAGTACTTC. This encodes CASSLQGYEQYF.

This clone came up a few times. The same CDR3 also results from other DNA sequences found in this sample. The rearrangement uses TRBV9 and TRBJ1-1; TRBD1 is a possible D gene (5 bases). This CDR3 contains 13 residues. Germline-derived CDR1 and CDR2 are SGDLS and YYNGEE. Between the trimmed V and J ends, which lost 0 bases and 5 bases, there was a span of 8 bases. The CDR3 reads CASSVGGRTEAFF. For the CDR3, the DNA is TGTGCCAGCAGCGTAGGGGGGAGGACTGAAGCTTTCTTT.

The J gene is TRBJ2-7, the V gene TRBV28; TRBD1 aligns across 9 bases. Trimming took 6 bases from V and 5 from J; bases not matched to a gene: 8. Germline values: CDR1 MDHEN, CDR2 SYDVKM. The CDR3 sequence is 14 residues long. Written as DNA, the CDR3 is TGTGCCAGCAGGCAGGGGACAGGGCGGGACGAGCAGTACTTC. Its protein product is CASRQGTGRDEQYF.

The CDR3: CASSKGTSGGNEQFF. The CDR3 nucleotides are TGTGCCAGCAGTAAGGGGACTAGCGGGGGGAATGAGCAGTTCTTC. V usage is TRBV6-5 and J usage is TRBJ2-1; TRBD2 matches at 15 bases. V gave up 5 bases and J gave up 7 bases; unmatched junction bases: 3. There are 15 residues in the CDR3. In germline, CDR1 is MNHEY, CDR2 SVGAGI.

The chain joins TRBV7-2 to TRBJ1-6, with D uncertain. CDR3 size: 15 residues. V lost 1 base, J lost 6 bases, and 10 bases lay in between. Germline CDR1 SGHTA, CDR2 FQGNSA. CDR3 DNA sequence: TGTGCCAGCAGCTTAGAGTCTCCCGGTAATTCACCCCTCCACTTT. Translating it yields CASSLESPGNSPLHF.

The gene calls are TRBV7-9 and TRBJ2-5; 7 bases agree with TRBD2. V lost 1 base to trimming and J lost 4 bases; unmatched junction nucleotides: 6. The CDR3 contains 15 residues. Germline lookup yields CDR1 SEHNR and CDR2 FQNEAQ (reference sequence). The CDR3 loop is CASSLGGSGVETQYF. DNA for the CDR3: TGTGCCAGCAGCTTAGGCGGGAGTGGGGTAGAGACCCAGTACTTC. The complete variable domain, with remaining parts taken from reference TRBV7-9 and TRBJ2-5, reads DTGVSQNPRHKITKRGQNVTFRCDPISEHNRLYWYRQTLGQGPEFLTYFQNEAQLEKSRLLSDRFSAERPKGSFSTLEIQRTEQGDSAMYLCASSLGGSGVETQYFGPGTRLLVL.

The chain uses TRBV19 and TRBJ1-1; 7 bases align to TRBD1. V was pared by 5 bases and J by 1 base, with 4 bases of the junction left unmatched. Germline CDR1 is LNHDA and CDR2 is SQIVND (reference sequence). The CDR3 is made up of 14 amino acids. CDR3 bases: TGTGCCAGTAGTCGACAGGGAAGGAACACTGAAGCTTTCTTT. It codes for CASSRQGRNTEAFF. The full variable domain, in which reference TRBV19 and TRBJ1-1 provide the parts outside the CDR3, is DGGITQSPKYLFRKEGQNVTLSCEQNLNHDAMYWYRQDPGQGLRLIYYSQIVNDFQKGDIAEGYSVSREKKESFPLTVTSAQKNPTAFYLCASSRQGRNTEAFFGQGTRLTVV.

The chain is built from TRBV7-8 and TRBJ2-2; TRBD2 matches at 12 bases. Losses at the gene ends were 1 base for V and 4 bases for J; bases not matched to a gene: 4. This CDR3 region has 17 residues. Germline CDR1 and CDR2: SGHVS and FQNEAQ. Here the CDR3 reads CASSLVQLAGGTGELFF. DNA of the CDR3: TGTGCCAGCAGCTTAGTCCAACTAGCGGGAGGCACCGGGGAGCTGTTTTTT.

This clone was found once. V and J are TRBV7-6 and TRBJ1-6; TRBD1 matches at 7 bases. V shed 5 bases, J shed 10 bases, and the junction held 11 bases outside the gene matches. CDR1 and CDR2 (germline): SGHVS, FNYEAQ. This CDR3 region has 15 residues. As DNA, the CDR3 is TGTGCCAGCAGCGGACCGGGACAGCAAGGGTCACCCCTCCACTTT. It specifies CASSGPGQQGSPLHF.

This chain connects TRBV25-1 to TRBJ1-1; TRBD1 matches 9 bases. Looked up from germline, CDR1 is MGHDK and CDR2 is SYGVNS. The CDR3 length is 14 residues. Germline trimming cut 5 bases from V and 2 bases from J; bases unmatched to any gene: 3. CDR3: CASSLTGGNTEAFF. As DNA, the CDR3 is TGTGCCAGCAGTTTGACAGGGGGAAACACTGAAGCTTTCTTT.

This rearrangement joins TRBV5-1 to TRBJ2-7, with 8 bases aligning to TRBD2. The CDR3 contains 16 residues. CDR1 is SGHRS and CDR2 is YFSETQ in the germline V gene. Unmatched junction bases numbered 11, after V lost 0 bases and J lost 6 bases. CDR3: CASSLAGIAGPGEQYF. In DNA form, the CDR3 reads TGCGCCAGCAGCTTGGCCGGAATAGCGGGACCAGGCGAGCAGTACTTC.

The CDR3 DNA follows: TGTGCCAGCAGCCCAGGCGGACTAGCGGGAGCCACAGATACGCAGTATTTT. It yields the protein CASSPGGLAGATDTQYF. The chain recombines TRBV5-4 with TRBJ2-3; 13 bases align to TRBD2. Looked up from germline, CDR1 is SGHNT and CDR2 is YYREEE (reference sequence). There are 17 residues in the CDR3. J was trimmed by 2 bases and V by 4 bases; bases with no gene match: 7.

CDR3 in DNA: TGTGCCAGCAGTGAAGCGCCAGTCTACGAGCAGTACTTC. Translation: CASSEAPVYEQYF. The V gene is TRBV6-1, the J gene TRBJ2-7; D not certain. The germline V gene has CDR1 MNHNS and CDR2 SASEGT. The CDR3 has 13 amino acids. Trimming removed 0 bases at V and 3 bases at J, with 6 bases between.

This clone was counted between two and nine times. This chain joins TRBV6-5 and TRBJ1-2, with TRBD1 matching over 8 bases. Trimming at V came to 6 bases and at J to 7 bases, leaving 10 bases not matched to a gene. CDR3 length: 14 amino acids. Germline-derived CDR1 and CDR2 are MNHEY and SVGAGI. CDR3 sequence reads: CASSSPPDRGGYTF. The CDR3 coding sequence is TGTGCCAGCAGCTCCCCACCCGACAGGGGTGGCTACACCTTC.

The V call is TRBV27, the J call TRBJ2-7; D possibly corresponds to TRBD1 (5 bases). The CDR3 totals 14 residues. Germline V gene lookup returns CDR1 MNHEY and CDR2 SMNVEV (reference sequence). The ends were cut back, 3 bases at V and 3 bases at J, with 12 bases in the middle. As DNA, the CDR3 is TGTGCCAGCAGTTTGGCAGGGAAGGGCTACGAGCAGTACTTC. It encodes CASSLAGKGYEQYF.

V gene TRBV28 combines with J gene TRBJ1-1; TRBD1 is a possible D gene (5 bases). The CDR3 runs to 12 residues. CDR1 is MDHEN and CDR2 is SYDVKM in the germline V gene. V was shortened by 3 bases and J by 7 bases, with 9 bases between the two germline ends. As DNA, the CDR3 is TGTGCCAGCAGTTTCGGGGGAGGTGAAGCTTTCTTT. It is translated as CASSFGGGEAFF.

The gene calls are TRBV7-8 and TRBJ2-7; D gene unclear. Germline V CDR1 and CDR2: SGHVS, FQNEAQ. The CDR3 has 12 amino acids. V was clipped by 1 base and J by 4 bases, with 5 bases between them. CDR3 loop: CASSLVAYEQYF. The CDR3 DNA reads as TGTGCCAGCAGCTTAGTCGCGTACGAGCAGTACTTC.

The chain links TRBV29-1 to TRBJ2-5; TRBD2 matches at 12 bases. CDR3 length: 13 amino acids. V shed 6 bases and J 6 bases; nucleotides not matched to a gene: 5. The germline gives CDR1 SQVTM, CDR2 ANQGSEA. CDR3 DNA sequence: TGCAGCGTCCGACTAGCGGGAGAGAAGACCCAGTACTTC. This translates into CSVRLAGEKTQYF.

The genes are TRBV10-2 and TRBJ2-7; 9 bases line up with TRBD1. The CDR3 covers 13 residues. The germline V gene has CDR1 WSHSY and CDR2 SAAADI. Losses at the gene ends were 7 bases for V and 1 base for J; bases not matched to a gene: 2. The CDR3: CASMGQGSYEQYF. The CDR3 DNA reads as TGCGCCAGCATGGGACAGGGATCCTACGAGCAGTACTTC.

The chain couples TRBV28 to TRBJ2-7; D is possibly TRBD2 (6 bases). The CDR3 covers 13 residues. The germline V gene encodes CDR1 MDHEN and CDR2 SYDVKM. V was shortened by 5 bases and J by 5 bases, with 13 bases between the two germline ends. DNA for the CDR3: TGTGCCAGCAGTGATCTAGCGAGAGACGAGCAGTACTTC. Protein: CASSDLARDEQYF.

The chain recombines TRBV9 with TRBJ2-7, with 10 bases identical to TRBD1. V shed 3 bases and J 0 bases; nucleotides not matched to a gene: 6. The CDR3 length is 16 residues. Per the germline V gene, CDR1 is SGDLS and CDR2 is YYNGEE. The CDR3 reads CASSGGQGRDSYEQYF. The DNA for the CDR3 is TGTGCCAGCAGCGGGGGACAGGGGAGGGACTCCTACGAGCAGTACTTC. Together with reference TRBV9 and TRBJ2-7, the CDR3 gives the full variable domain: DSGVTQTPKHLITATGQRVTLRCSPRSGDLSVYWYQQSLDQGLQFLIQYYNGEERAKGNILERFSAQQFPDLHSELNLSSLELGDSALYFCASSGGQGRDSYEQYFGPGTRLTVT.

The gene calls are TRBV7-9 and TRBJ2-1, with 12 bases identical to TRBD1. The V segment lost 6 bases and the J segment 8 bases; nucleotides outside the gene matches: 5. There are 14 residues in the CDR3. Germline-derived CDR1 and CDR2 are SEHNR and FQNEAQ (reference sequence). The CDR3 nucleotides are TGTGCCAGCAGGGGGGACAGGGGGCTTGATGAGCAGTTCTTC. Translating it yields CASRGDRGLDEQFF.

The genes are TRBV30 and TRBJ1-2, with no clear D. Per the germline V gene, CDR1 is GTSNPN and CDR2 is SVGIG (reference sequence). Between the trimmed V and J ends, which lost 1 base and 7 bases, there was a span of 13 bases. CDR3 length: 13 amino acids. CDR3 in amino acids: CAWSGGNWRGYTF. Here the CDR3 DNA reads TGTGCCTGGAGTGGAGGGAATTGGCGTGGCTACACCTTC.

The rearrangement links TRBV6-5 to TRBJ1-1; D remains unclear. V dropped 6 bases and J dropped 1 base, with 15 bases sitting between them. The CDR3 has 15 amino acids. CDR1 is MNHEY, CDR2 SVGAGI, per germline. The CDR3 DNA reads TGTGCCAGCAGAAACTCATTCGGAGGGAACACTGAAGCTTTCTTT. Translation gives CASRNSFGGNTEAFF.

This clone came up a few times. The rearrangement links TRBV4-1 to TRBJ1-5; 7 bases fit TRBD1. V was clipped by 5 bases and J by 2 bases; unmatched bases: 6. Per the germline V gene, CDR1 is MGHRA and CDR2 is YSYEKL. The CDR3 is 15 amino acids. For the CDR3, the DNA is TGCGCCAGCAGCGTCGGGGACAGAGGCAATCAGCCCCAGCATTTT. The encoded protein is CASSVGDRGNQPQHF.

In its sample, this clone was seen once. CDR3 bases: TGTGCCAGCAGCGTTAGAGGGGGGGGTAGCTCTGGAAACACCATATATTTT. Translating gives CASSVRGGGSSGNTIYF. The chain uses TRBV7-2 and TRBJ1-3; TRBD1 might be the D (6 bases). The CDR3 runs 17 residues. The V and J ends lost 5 bases and 0 bases respectively, with 17 bases between them. From germline, CDR1 is SGHTA and CDR2 FQGNSA.

The gene calls are TRBV4-1 and TRBJ2-3, with 11 bases identical to TRBD2. J lost 5 bases, V lost 1 base, and 14 bases had no gene match. The CDR3 is 19 amino acids. Germline V gene sequence: CDR1 MGHRA, CDR2 YSYEKL. The CDR3 region has the DNA TGCGCCAGCAGCCAAGTTCTTAGCGGGGGGGCTCTATTAAAAGATACGCAGTATTTT. Protein: CASSQVLSGGALLKDTQYF.

The chain recombines TRBV29-1 with TRBJ1-2; TRBD1 is a possible D gene (6 bases). Trimming pared 6 bases from V and 0 bases from J, leaving 8 bases between. From germline, CDR1 is SQVTM and CDR2 ANQGSEA. The length of the CDR3 is 12 residues. CDR3 in amino acids: CSVRQANYGYTF. In nucleotides, the CDR3 is TGCAGCGTGAGACAGGCTAACTATGGCTACACCTTC.